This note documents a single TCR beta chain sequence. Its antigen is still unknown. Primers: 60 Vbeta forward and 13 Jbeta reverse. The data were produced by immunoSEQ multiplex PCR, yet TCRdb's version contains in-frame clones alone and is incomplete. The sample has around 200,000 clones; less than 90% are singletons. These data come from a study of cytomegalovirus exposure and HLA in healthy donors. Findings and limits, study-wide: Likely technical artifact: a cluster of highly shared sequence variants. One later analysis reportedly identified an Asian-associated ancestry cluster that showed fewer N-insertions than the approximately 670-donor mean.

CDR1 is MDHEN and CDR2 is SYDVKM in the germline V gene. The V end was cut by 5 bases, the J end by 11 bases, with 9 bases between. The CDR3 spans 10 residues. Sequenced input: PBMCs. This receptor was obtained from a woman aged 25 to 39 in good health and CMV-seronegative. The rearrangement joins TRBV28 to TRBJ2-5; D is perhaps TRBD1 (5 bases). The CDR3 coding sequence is TGTGCCAGCAGTGGACAATCGCAGTACTTC. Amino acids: CASSGQSQYF.